One T cell receptor (beta chain) is described in this entry. Its matching antigen is unknown. Here immunoSEQ multiplex PCR was the method, and the copy in TCRdb shows in-frame clones only, minus some. The repertoire consists of 2 million to 2.5 million clones, with 90% to 95% occurring once and the leading ten covering under 0.45%. These data are taken from a study of shared clonotypes between healthy human individuals. Study-level points and caveats: Non-shared clonotypes had lower generation probabilities than those shared by all four donors. Clonotype sharing across a few donors was observed for around 5% of naive CD4 clonotypes.

The CDR3 spans 12 residues. The V end was cut by 0 bases, the J end by 7 bases, with 6 bases between. Germline CDR1 and CDR2: SEHNR and FQNEAQ (reference sequence). The chain employs TRBV7-9 and TRBJ2-5; D not resolved. The clonotype comes from a man in his late teens or twenties in good health. Some clones in this sample may be carry-over from other donors' samples. Sequencing was performed on naive CD4+ T cells from PBMCs. As for subset: CD45RA+ positively selected. CDR3 loop: CASSLAKGTQYF. CDR3 sequence (DNA): TGTGCCAGCAGCTTAGCGAAAGGGACCCAGTACTTC.